The 8 T cell receptor beta chains below come from one sample, sequenced in a study of spatial heterogeneity in lung cancer. TCRdb re-analysed the 5' RACE reads in MiXCR, keeping a single row per CDR3 protein. Of more than 20,000 distinct CDR3 sequences listed, under 5.5% are singletons. Time point specified: sample taken at primary tumor resection. This specimen was PBMCs, taken at surgery. Every receptor here comes from a male donor with early-stage non-small cell lung cancer.

This clonotype was seen at least ten times. The DNA of the CDR3 is TGCGCCAGCAGCCAAGATGGGGGACTTGGGACTGGAAACACCATATATTTT. Translating gives CASSQDGGLGTGNTIYF. The chain has TRBV4-1 and TRBJ1-3, with a tentative D call TRBD1 (5 bases). The CDR3 sequence is 17 residues long. Per the germline V gene, CDR1 is MGHRA and CDR2 is YSYEKL. V lost 0 bases and J lost 2, with 14 bases in between.

This clonotype showed up many times. The chain joins TRBV3-1 to TRBJ1-1, with D hard to call. V lost 8 bases to trimming and J lost 5 bases, with 18 bases between them. The CDR3 is made up of 14 amino acids. Looked up from germline, CDR1 is LGHDT and CDR2 is YNNKEL (reference sequence). CDR3 amino acids: CASGRSGERTEAFF. CDR3 sequence (DNA): TGTGCCAGCGGTCGGTCCGGGGAAAGGACTGAAGCTTTCTTT. Filled out from reference TRBV3-1 and TRBJ1-1, the complete variable domain reads DTAVSQTPKYLVTQMGNDKSIKCEQNLGHDTMYWYKQDSKKFLKIMFSYNNKELIINETVPNRFSPKSPDKAHLNLHINSLELGDSAVYFCASGRSGERTEAFFGQGTRLTVV.

The gene calls are TRBV7-2 and TRBJ2-7; TRBD1 matches at 8 bases. Per the germline V gene, CDR1 is SGHTA and CDR2 is FQGNSA. Trimming at V came to 3 bases and at J to 1 base, leaving 2 bases not matched to a gene. The CDR3 runs to 14 residues. The CDR3 bases are TGTGCCAGCAGCTTCGGACAGGGATCCTACGAGCAGTACTTC. As protein: CASSFGQGSYEQYF.

This clonotype came up many times. The chain joins TRBV18 to TRBJ1-1; 8 nucleotides line up with TRBD1. Germline V gene data show CDR1 as KGHSH and CDR2 as LQKENI. The CDR3 is 14 amino acids. V lost 5 bases, J lost 1 base, and 3 bases stayed unmatched. CDR3 DNA: TGTGCCAGCTCAGGGACAGGACCGAACACTGAAGCTTTCTTT. It yields the protein CASSGTGPNTEAFF.

This clonotype was detected many times. The chain is built from TRBV19 and TRBJ2-3; no firm D call. V dropped 5 bases and J dropped 2 bases, with 14 bases sitting between them. The CDR3 spans 15 residues. In germline, CDR1 is LNHDA, CDR2 SQIVND (reference sequence). CDR3 sequence reads: CASSSVYLTTDTQYF. CDR3 DNA: TGTGCCAGTAGTTCGGTCTATCTAACCACAGATACGCAGTATTTT.

This clonotype came up many times. This sequence joins TRBV7-3 and TRBJ2-1; the D gene is possibly TRBD2 (5 bases). Germline V gives CDR1 SGHTA, CDR2 FQGTGA. The CDR3 has 14 amino acids. With 1 base removed from V and 4 bases from J, the gap between germline ends came to 8 bases. The CDR3 protein is CASSLSLAYNEQFF. The CDR3, as DNA: TGTGCCAGCAGCTTAAGCCTAGCATACAATGAGCAGTTCTTC.

A few counts support this clonotype. This chain joins TRBV9 and TRBJ2-5; D not resolved. This CDR3 spans 14 amino acids. With 1 base removed from V and 4 bases from J, the gap between germline ends came to 11 bases. Germline-derived CDR1 and CDR2 are SGDLS and YYNGEE. This CDR3 is CASSVNVVGETQYF. Here the CDR3 DNA reads TGTGCCAGCAGCGTAAATGTCGTGGGAGAGACCCAGTACTTC.

This rearrangement joins TRBV5-4 to TRBJ2-5, with D hard to call. V was shortened by 0 bases and J by 5 bases, with 11 bases between the two germline ends. The CDR3 has 14 residues. Germline V gene sequence: CDR1 SGHNT, CDR2 YYREEE (reference sequence). The DNA for the CDR3 is TGTGCCAGCAGCTTGGACGCCTTGCAGGAGACCCAGTACTTC. The encoded protein is CASSLDALQETQYF.